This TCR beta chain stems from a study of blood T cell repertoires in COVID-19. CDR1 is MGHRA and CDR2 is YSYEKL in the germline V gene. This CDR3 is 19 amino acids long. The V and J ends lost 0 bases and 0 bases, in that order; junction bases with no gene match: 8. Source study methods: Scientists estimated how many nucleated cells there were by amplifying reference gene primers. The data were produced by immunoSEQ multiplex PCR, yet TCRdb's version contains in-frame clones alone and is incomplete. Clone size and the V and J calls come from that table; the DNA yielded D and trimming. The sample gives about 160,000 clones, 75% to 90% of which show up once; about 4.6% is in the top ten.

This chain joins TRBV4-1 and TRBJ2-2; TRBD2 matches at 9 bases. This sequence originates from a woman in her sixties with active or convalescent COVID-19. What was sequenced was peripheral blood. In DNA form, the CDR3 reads TGCGCCAGCAGCCAAGATTGGATAGCGGGGGCCGCGAACACCGGGGAGCTGTTTTTT. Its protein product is CASSQDWIAGAANTGELFF.